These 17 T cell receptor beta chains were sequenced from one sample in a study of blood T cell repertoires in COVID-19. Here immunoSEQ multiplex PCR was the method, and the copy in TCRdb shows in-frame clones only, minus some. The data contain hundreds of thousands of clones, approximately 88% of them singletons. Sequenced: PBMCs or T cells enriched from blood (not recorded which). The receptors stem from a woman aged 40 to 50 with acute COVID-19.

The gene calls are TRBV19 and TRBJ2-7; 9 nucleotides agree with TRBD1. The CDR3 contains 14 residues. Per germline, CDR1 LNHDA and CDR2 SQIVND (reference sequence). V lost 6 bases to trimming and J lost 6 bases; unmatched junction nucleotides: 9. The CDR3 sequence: CASSRGTGLSEQYF. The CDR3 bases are TGTGCCAGTAGCCGTGGGACAGGGCTGAGCGAGCAGTACTTC.

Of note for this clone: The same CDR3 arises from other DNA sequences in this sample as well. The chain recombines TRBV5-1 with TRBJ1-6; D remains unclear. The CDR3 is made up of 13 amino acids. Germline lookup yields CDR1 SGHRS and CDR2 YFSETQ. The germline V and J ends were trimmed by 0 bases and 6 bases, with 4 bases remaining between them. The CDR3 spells CASSLDSNSPLHF. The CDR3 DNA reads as TGCGCCAGCAGCTTGGACAGTAATTCACCCCTCCACTTT.

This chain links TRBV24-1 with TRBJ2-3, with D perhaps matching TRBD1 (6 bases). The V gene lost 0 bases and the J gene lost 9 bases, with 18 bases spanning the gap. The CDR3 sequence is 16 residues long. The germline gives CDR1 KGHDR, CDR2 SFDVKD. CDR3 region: CATSDLLRGTLETQYF. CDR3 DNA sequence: TGTGCCACCAGTGATTTGCTCAGGGGAACCTTGGAGACGCAGTATTTT.

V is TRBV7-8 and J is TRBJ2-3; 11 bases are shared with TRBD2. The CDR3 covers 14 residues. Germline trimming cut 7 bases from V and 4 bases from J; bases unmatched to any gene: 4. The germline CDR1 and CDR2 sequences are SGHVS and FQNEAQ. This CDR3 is CASMPGLAADTQYF. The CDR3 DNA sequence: TGTGCCAGCATGCCGGGACTAGCGGCAGATACGCAGTATTTT. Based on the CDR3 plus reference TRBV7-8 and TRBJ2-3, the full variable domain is GAGVSQSPRYKVAKRGQDVALRCDPISGHVSLFWYQQALGQGPEFLTYFQNEAQLDKSGLPSDRFFAERPEGSVSTLKIQRTQQEDSAVYLCASMPGLAADTQYFGPGTRLTVL.

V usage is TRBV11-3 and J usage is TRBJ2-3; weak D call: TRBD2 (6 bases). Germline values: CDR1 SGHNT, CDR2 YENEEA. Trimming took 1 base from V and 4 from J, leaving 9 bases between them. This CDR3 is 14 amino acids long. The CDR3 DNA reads TGTGCCAGCAGCTTAGCAGGCGGGGCAGATACGCAGTATTTT. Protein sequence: CASSLAGGADTQYF.

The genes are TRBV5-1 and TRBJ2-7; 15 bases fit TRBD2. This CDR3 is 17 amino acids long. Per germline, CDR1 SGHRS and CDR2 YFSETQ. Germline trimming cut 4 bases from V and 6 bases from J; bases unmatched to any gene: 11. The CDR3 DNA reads TGCGCCAGCAGCCCGCCGGGACTAGCGGGGGGCCCAGGCGAGCAGTACTTC. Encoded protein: CASSPPGLAGGPGEQYF.

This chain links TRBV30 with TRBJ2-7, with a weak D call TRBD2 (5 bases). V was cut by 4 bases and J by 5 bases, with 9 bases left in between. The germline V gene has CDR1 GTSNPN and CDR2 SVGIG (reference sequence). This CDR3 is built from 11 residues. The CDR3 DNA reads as TGTGCCTGGATGCGGGTACACGAGCAGTACTTC. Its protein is CAWMRVHEQYF.

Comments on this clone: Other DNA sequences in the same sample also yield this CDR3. CDR3 nucleotides: TGTGCCAGCAGCTTCGGCACAGGTAACACTGAAGCTTTCTTT. Translated, it gives CASSFGTGNTEAFF. The genes are TRBV7-2 and TRBJ1-1; tentatively, D is TRBD1 (5 bases). CDR1 SGHTA and CDR2 FQGNSA come from the germline V gene. There are 14 residues in the CDR3. With 3 bases removed from V and 2 bases from J, the gap between germline ends came to 10 bases. Variable domain in full (rest from reference TRBV7-2 and TRBJ1-1): GAGVSQSPSNKVTEKGKDVELRCDPISGHTALYWYRQSLGQGLEFLIYFQGNSAPDKSGLPSDRFSAERTGGSVSTLTIQRTQQEDSAVYLCASSFGTGNTEAFFGQGTRLTVV.

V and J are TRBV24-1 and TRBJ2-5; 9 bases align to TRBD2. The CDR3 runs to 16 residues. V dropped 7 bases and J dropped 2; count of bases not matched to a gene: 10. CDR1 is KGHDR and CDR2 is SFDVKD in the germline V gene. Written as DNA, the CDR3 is TGTGCCACCAGCGCGGGGGGGCGAAACTTACAAGAGACCCAGTACTTC. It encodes CATSAGGRNLQETQYF.

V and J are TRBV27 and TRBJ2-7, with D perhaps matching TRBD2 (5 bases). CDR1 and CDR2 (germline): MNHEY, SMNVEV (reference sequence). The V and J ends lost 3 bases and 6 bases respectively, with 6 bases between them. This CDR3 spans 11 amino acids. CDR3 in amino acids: CASSFGGEQYF. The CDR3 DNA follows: TGTGCCAGCAGTTTCGGAGGCGAGCAGTACTTC.

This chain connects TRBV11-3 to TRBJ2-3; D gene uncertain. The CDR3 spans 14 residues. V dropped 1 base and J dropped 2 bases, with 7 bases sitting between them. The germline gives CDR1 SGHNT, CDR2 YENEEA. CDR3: CASSLGAVTDTQYF. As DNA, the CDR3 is TGTGCCAGCAGCTTAGGGGCAGTCACAGATACGCAGTATTTT.

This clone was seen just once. The CDR3, as DNA: TGCGCCAGCAGCCAAGCGCAGGGGGTGATCACTGAAGCTTTCTTT. The encoded protein is CASSQAQGVITEAFF. The chain is built from TRBV4-1 and TRBJ1-1; the match to TRBD1 covers 7 bases. The V gene end was trimmed by 1 base and the J gene end by 4 bases; junction bases not matched to a gene: 6. Looked up from germline, CDR1 is MGHRA and CDR2 is YSYEKL. The CDR3 sequence is 15 residues long.

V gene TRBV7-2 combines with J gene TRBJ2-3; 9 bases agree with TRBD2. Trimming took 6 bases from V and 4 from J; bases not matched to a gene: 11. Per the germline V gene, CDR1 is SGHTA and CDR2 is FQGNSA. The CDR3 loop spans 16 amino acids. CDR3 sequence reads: CASRIAGAGFPDTQYF. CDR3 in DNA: TGTGCCAGCAGGATAGCGGGAGCCGGCTTCCCAGATACGCAGTATTTT.

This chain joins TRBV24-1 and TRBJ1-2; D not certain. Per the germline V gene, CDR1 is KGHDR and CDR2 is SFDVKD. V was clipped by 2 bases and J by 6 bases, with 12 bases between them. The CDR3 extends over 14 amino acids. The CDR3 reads CATSDSLRVHGYTF. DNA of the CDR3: TGTGCCACCAGTGATTCCCTGAGGGTCCATGGCTACACCTTC.

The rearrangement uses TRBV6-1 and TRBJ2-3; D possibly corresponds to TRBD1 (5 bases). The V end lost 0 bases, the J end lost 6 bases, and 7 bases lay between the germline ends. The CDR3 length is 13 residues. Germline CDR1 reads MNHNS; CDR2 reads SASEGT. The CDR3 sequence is CASSEAGVDTQYF. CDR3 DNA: TGTGCCAGCAGTGAAGCAGGGGTCGATACGCAGTATTTT.

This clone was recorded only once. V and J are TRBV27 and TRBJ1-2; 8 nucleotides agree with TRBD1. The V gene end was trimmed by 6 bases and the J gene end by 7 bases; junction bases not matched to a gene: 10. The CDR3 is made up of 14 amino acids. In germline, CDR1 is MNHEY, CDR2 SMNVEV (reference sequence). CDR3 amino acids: CASRPVGQGTGYTF. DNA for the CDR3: TGTGCCAGCAGACCTGTCGGACAGGGAACTGGCTACACCTTC.

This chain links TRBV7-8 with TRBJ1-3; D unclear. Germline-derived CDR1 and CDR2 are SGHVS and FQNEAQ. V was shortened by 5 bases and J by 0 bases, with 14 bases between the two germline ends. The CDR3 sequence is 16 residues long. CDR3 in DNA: TGTGCCAGCAGCCCTCTGTCTTTATACTCTGGAAACACCATATATTTT. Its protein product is CASSPLSLYSGNTIYF.